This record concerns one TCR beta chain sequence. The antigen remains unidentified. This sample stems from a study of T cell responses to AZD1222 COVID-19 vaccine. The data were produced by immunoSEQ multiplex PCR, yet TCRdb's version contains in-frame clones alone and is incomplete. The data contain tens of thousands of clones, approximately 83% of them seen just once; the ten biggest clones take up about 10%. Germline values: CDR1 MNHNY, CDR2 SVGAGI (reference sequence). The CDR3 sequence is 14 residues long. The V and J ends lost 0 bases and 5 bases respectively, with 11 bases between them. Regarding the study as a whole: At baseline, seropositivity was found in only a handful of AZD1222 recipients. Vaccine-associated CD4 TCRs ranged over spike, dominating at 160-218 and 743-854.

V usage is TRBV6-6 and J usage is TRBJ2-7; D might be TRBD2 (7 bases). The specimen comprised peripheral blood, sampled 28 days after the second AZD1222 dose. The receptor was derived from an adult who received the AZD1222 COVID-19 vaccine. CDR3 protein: CASSYSGGGNEQYF. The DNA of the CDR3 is TGTGCCAGCAGTTACTCAGGGGGAGGGAACGAGCAGTACTTC.